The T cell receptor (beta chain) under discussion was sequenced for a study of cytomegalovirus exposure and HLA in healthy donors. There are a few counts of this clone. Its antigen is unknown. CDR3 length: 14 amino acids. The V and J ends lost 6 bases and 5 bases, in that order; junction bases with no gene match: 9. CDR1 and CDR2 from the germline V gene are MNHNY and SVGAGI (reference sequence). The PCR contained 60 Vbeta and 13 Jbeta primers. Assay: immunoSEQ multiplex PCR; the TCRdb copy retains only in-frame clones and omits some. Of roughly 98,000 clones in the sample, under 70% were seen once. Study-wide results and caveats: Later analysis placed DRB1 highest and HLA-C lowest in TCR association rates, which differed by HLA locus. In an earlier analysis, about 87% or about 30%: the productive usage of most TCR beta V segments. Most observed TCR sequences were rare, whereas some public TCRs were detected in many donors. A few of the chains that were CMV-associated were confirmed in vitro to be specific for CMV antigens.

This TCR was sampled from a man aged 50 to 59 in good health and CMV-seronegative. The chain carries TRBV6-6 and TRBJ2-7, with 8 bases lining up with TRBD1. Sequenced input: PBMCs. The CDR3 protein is CASRDWTGTHEQYF. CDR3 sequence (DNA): TGTGCCAGCAGGGATTGGACAGGGACCCACGAGCAGTACTTC.